The rows below give T cell receptor beta chains drawn from one sample of a study of T cell responses to AZD1222 COVID-19 vaccine. Generated by immunoSEQ multiplex PCR, the TCRdb table keeps only in-frame clones and is missing some. Among 130,000 or so clones listed, 89% were seen once. This sample comprised peripheral blood, obtained on day 0 of AZD1222 vaccination. These receptors all come from an adult in good health. Both conserved end residues are part of each CDR3. A D gene is named only where the DNA matches it firmly. Clone size is stated in some rows and not others, as once, few, many or a class when expanded.

TRBV28,NA,NA,TRBJ1-1,TGTGCCAGCAGTTTAATGAACACTGAAGCTTTCTTT,CASSLMNTEAFF
TRBV10-3,NA,TRBD2,TRBJ2-3,TGTGCCATCAGTGAGACCGGGACTAGCGAGGCAGATACGCAGTATTTT,CAISETGTSEADTQYF
TRBV6-5,NA,TRBD1,TRBJ1-2,TGTGCCAGCAGTTACTCCAGGGGGCTTCGCGGCTACACCTTC,CASSYSRGLRGYTF
TRBV11-2,NA,NA,TRBJ1-6,TGTGCCAGCAGCCTAATTCGGGGTCTACTACCCCTCCACTTT,CASSLIRGLLPLHF
TRBV29-1,once,TRBD1,TRBJ2-7,TGCAGCGTTGAAGCCAGCCTCGACAGGGGAAAGGCCTCCTACTTCTACGAGCAGTACTTC,CSVEASLDRGKASYFYEQYF
TRBV4-3,once,NA,TRBJ1-2,TGCGCCAGCAGCCAAGATCAGGGAGGGGCGCGAGCCTATGGCTACACCTTC,CASSQDQGGARAYGYTF
TRBV6-6,NA,NA,TRBJ1-5,TGTGCCAGCAGTTTGGGGAATCAGCCCCAGCATTTT,CASSLGNQPQHF
TRBV19,NA,NA,TRBJ2-7,TGTGCCAGTAGCGAGCCAGGGCAGTTAATTTACGAGCAGTACTTC,CASSEPGQLIYEQYF
TRBV7-9,once,NA,TRBJ2-1,TGTGCCAGCAGCTCAAAGTACAATGAGCAGTTCTTC,CASSSKYNEQFF
TRBV29-1,NA,TRBD2,TRBJ2-3,TGCAGCGTTGATGGACTAGCGGGAATTACAGATACGCAGTATTTT,CSVDGLAGITDTQYF
TRBV5-1,NA,NA,TRBJ2-7,TGCGCCAGCAGCTCGGTCACAGCGATTGGACCCGTGTCCGTAGCCTACGAGCAGTACTTC,CASSSVTAIGPVSVAYEQYF
TRBV7-6,NA,TRBD2,TRBJ2-5,TGTGCCAGCAGCCCGAGACTAGCGGGAGAACAAGAGACCCAGTACTTC,CASSPRLAGEQETQYF
TRBV28,NA,NA,TRBJ2-7,TGTGCCAGCCTCGAGATTGGCCGCGAGCAGTACTTC,CASLEIGREQYF
TRBV28,NA,TRBD1,TRBJ1-1,TGTGCCAGCAGAACAGGGGGCTTTCGAGCTTTCTTT,CASRTGGFRAFF
TRBV6-2/TRBV6-3,NA,TRBD1,TRBJ2-3,TGTGCCAGCAGTTACCCAGGGACAGCCCCCCATTTT,CASSYPGTAPHF
TRBV7-8,NA,NA,TRBJ2-7,TGTGCCAGCAGCTTAGGGGTACAGGGACCCTACGAGCAGTACTTC,CASSLGVQGPYEQYF
TRBV29-1,NA,NA,TRBJ2-5,TGCAGCGTCAACTTGGTTGGGGGACAAGAGACCCAGTACTTC,CSVNLVGGQETQYF
TRBV28,NA,NA,TRBJ2-7,TGTGCCAGCAGGCAAGCCGGGACATCCGATAACGAGCAGTACTTC,CASRQAGTSDNEQYF